The clone carrying this T cell receptor beta chain was seen repeatedly, ten times or more. Time point denoted: persistent/refractory GD, antithyroid drugs over 5 years with positive TRAb. PBMCs were the source of the RNA used for TCR sequencing. An endocrinology department in Xi'an, China, recruited the patients. These data originate in a study of regulatory T cells in long-lasting Graves disease. Combining iRepertoire HTBI primers with Arm-PCR of CDR3 regions, the authors built TCR beta libraries. TCRdb re-derived calls from the multiplex PCR reads in MiXCR, one entry per CDR3 protein. The data contain nearly 350,000 distinct CDR3 sequences, about 20% of them singletons. The germline CDR1 and CDR2 sequences are LGHDT and YNNKEL (reference sequence). This CDR3 has 16 amino acids. The V end was cut by 0 bases, the J end by 12 bases, with 18 bases between.

The TCR comes from a female donor with Graves disease. The gene calls are TRBV3-1 and TRBJ1-6; D perhaps matches TRBD1 (6 bases). Here the sequenced sample was peripheral blood mononuclear cells (PBMCs), taken when the disease was refractory, from a patient treated with antithyroid drugs. The CDR3 nucleotides are TGTGCCAGCAGCCAAGATCCCCCGGCAGGGGTGAGACCCCTCCACTTT. Encoded protein: CASSQDPPAGVRPLHF.